The source of this T cell receptor beta chain is a study of T cell repertoires in cytomegalovirus infection. Study context: Used in the study were CMV epitopes, some recently identified and HLA-C-restricted, others well-studied and HLA-B-restricted. Public TCR beta signatures indicated both CMV infection and matching HLA type.

In the case of this clonotype: Its antigen is undetermined.

TCRdb independently ran MiXCR on the reads; one entry per CDR3 protein. The sample has under 850,000 distinct CDR3 sequences, roughly 30% seen once. The CDR3 has 15 amino acids. Between the trimmed V and J ends, which lost 2 bases and 5 bases, there was a span of 13 bases. Germline V gene sequence: CDR1 MNHEY, CDR2 SMNVEV (reference sequence). Notes on the study in general: Carriage of CMV together with the relevant HLA was identifiable through cumulative public TCR beta family frequency. Ex vivo, HLA-C-restricted CMV-specific TCR beta clonotypes prevailed over the rest of the response.

The sequencing used cultured PBMCs, collected from culture after CMV antigen stimulation. The chain has TRBV27 and TRBJ2-1; D is perhaps TRBD2 (6 bases). This TCR was recovered from a human donor in good health (CMV status not recorded). Some clones in this sample may be carry-over from other donors' samples. This CDR3 reads CASSLLASGHNEQFF. CDR3 nucleotide sequence: TGTGCCAGCAGTTTACTAGCCAGCGGGCACAATGAGCAGTTCTTC.